This T cell receptor (beta chain) is drawn from a study of blood T cell repertoires in COVID-19. For the study at large: COVID-19 samples from acute and convalescent phases originated in the United States, Italy and Spain. Sources were T cells, B-cell-depleted T cells, or PBMCs; the material itself was cDNA or gDNA.

The data were produced by immunoSEQ multiplex PCR, yet TCRdb's version contains in-frame clones alone and is incomplete. Among some 170,000 clones listed, 80% to 90% were seen once. Trimming shortened V by 4 bases and J by 1 base, and 13 bases separated the two germline ends. Germline V gene lookup returns CDR1 MGHDK and CDR2 SYGVNS. There are 15 residues in the CDR3. Sequenced: peripheral blood. The chain employs TRBV25-1 and TRBJ1-1; D call uncertain. The TCR originated in a woman aged 45 to 65 with acute or convalescent COVID-19. The CDR3 nucleotides read TGTGCCAGCAGTGGGTCGACGGAGGGGAACACTGAAGCTTTCTTT. Its protein product is CASSGSTEGNTEAFF.